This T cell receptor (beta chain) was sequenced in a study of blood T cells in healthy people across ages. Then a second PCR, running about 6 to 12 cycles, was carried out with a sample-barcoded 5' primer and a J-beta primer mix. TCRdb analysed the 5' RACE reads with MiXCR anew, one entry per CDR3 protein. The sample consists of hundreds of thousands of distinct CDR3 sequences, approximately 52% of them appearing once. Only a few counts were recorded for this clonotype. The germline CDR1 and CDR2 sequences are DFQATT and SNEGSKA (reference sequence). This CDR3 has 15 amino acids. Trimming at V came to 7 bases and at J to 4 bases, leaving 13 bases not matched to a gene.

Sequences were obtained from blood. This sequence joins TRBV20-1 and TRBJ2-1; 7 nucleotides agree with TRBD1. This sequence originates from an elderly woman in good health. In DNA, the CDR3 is TGCAGTGTCCCAAGGGGGACAGACCCTTACAATGAGCAGTTCTTC. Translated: CSVPRGTDPYNEQFF.